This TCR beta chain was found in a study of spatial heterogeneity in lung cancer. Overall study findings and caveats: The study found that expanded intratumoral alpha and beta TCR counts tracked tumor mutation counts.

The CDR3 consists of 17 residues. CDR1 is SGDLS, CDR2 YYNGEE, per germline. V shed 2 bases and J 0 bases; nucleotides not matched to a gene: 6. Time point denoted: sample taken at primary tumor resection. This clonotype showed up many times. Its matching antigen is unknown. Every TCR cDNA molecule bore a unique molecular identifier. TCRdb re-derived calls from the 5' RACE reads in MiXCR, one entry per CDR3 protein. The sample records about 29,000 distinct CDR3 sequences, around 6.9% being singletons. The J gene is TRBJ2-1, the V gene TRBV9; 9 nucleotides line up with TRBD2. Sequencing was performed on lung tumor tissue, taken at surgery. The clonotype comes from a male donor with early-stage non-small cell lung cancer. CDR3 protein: CASSVSAGGSSYNEQFF. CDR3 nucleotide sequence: TGTGCCAGCAGCGTTTCAGCGGGGGGCTCCTCCTACAATGAGCAGTTCTTC. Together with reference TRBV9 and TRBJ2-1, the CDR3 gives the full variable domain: DSGVTQTPKHLITATGQRVTLRCSPRSGDLSVYWYQQSLDQGLQFLIQYYNGEERAKGNILERFSAQQFPDLHSELNLSSLELGDSALYFCASSVSAGGSSYNEQFFGPGTRLTVL.